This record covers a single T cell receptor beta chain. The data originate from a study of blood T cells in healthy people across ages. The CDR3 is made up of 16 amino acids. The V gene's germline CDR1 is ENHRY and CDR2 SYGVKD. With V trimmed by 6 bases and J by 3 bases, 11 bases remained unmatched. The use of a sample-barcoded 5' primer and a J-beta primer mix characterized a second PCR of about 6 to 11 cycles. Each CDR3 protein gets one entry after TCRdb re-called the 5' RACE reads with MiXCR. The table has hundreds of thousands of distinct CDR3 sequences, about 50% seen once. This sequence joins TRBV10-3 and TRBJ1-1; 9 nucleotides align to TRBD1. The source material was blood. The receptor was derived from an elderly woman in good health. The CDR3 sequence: CAIRGDRASWDTEAFF. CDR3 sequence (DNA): TGTGCCATCAGGGGGGACAGGGCCTCTTGGGACACTGAAGCTTTCTTT.